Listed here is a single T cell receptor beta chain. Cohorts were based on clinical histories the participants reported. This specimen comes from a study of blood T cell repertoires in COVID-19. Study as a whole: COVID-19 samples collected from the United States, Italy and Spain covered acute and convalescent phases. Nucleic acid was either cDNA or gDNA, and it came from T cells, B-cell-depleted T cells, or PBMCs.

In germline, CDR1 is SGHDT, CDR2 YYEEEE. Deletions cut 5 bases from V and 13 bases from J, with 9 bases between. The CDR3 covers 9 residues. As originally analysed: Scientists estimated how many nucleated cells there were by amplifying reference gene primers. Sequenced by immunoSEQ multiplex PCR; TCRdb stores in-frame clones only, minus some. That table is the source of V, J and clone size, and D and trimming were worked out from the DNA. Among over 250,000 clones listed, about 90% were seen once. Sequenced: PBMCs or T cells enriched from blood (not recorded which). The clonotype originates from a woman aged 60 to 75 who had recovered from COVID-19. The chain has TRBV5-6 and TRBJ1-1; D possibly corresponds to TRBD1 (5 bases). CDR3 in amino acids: CASRRRGFF. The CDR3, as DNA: TGTGCCAGCAGACGGAGGGGTTTCTTT.